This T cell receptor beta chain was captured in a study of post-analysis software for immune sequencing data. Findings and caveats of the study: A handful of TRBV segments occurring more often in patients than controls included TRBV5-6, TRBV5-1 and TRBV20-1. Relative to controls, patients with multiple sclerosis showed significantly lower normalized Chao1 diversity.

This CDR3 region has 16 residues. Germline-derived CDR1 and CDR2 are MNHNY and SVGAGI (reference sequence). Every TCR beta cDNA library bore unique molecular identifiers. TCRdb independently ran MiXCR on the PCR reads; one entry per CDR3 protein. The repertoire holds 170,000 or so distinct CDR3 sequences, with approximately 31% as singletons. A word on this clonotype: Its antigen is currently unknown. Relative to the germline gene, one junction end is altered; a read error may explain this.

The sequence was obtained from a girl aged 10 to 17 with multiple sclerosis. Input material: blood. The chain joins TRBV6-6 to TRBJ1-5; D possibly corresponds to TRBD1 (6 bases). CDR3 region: CASSYSRTASNQPQHF. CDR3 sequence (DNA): TGTGCCAGCAGCTACTCTCGGACAGCTAGCAATCAGCCCCAGCATTTT.